A single sample gave rise to the 4 T cell receptor beta chains below, sequenced in a study of shared clonotypes between healthy human individuals. Sequenced by immunoSEQ multiplex PCR; TCRdb stores in-frame clones only, minus some. This table has more than 500,000 clones, roughly 96% appearing once. The naive CD8 subset, CD45RO-negative cells positively selected for CCR7, excluded terminally differentiated effector memory CD45RA+ cells. Sequencing input: naive CD8+ T cells sorted from blood. The receptors were sampled from a woman younger than 45 in good health.

The sample holds one count of this clone. Other DNA sequences of this sample code for an identical CDR3. The chain carries TRBV28 and TRBJ1-1; D ambiguous. Looked up from germline, CDR1 is MDHEN and CDR2 is SYDVKM. This CDR3 contains 11 residues. V was trimmed by 8 bases and J by 1 base, leaving 5 bases between them. The CDR3 DNA follows: TGTGCCAGCGCAGGGAACACTGAAGCTTTCTTT. Amino acid sequence: CASAGNTEAFF.

The J gene is TRBJ2-7, the V gene TRBV28; the D is unclear. Germline values: CDR1 MDHEN, CDR2 SYDVKM. The CDR3 length is 14 residues. With 2 bases removed from V and 1 base from J, the gap between germline ends came to 9 bases. CDR3 nucleotides: TGTGCCAGCAGTTTAGCCCCCCAGTCCTACGAGCAGTACTTC. It specifies CASSLAPQSYEQYF.

The chain couples TRBV2 to TRBJ2-1; 8 nucleotides agree with TRBD2. Trimming removed 4 bases from V and 5 bases from J; junction bases left unmatched: 13. The CDR3 spans 17 residues. CDR1 is SNHLY, CDR2 FYNNEI, per germline. CDR3 sequence reads: CASSGATSGPGHNEQFF. CDR3 DNA sequence: TGTGCCAGCAGTGGAGCCACTAGCGGCCCGGGGCACAATGAGCAGTTCTTC.

The sample holds one count of this clone. This rearrangement joins TRBV10-3 to TRBJ2-7; 10 nucleotides align to TRBD1. The ends lost 6 bases at V and 2 bases at J; junction bases unmatched: 7. Germline lookup yields CDR1 ENHRY and CDR2 SYGVKD. The CDR3 sequence is 15 residues long. CDR3 sequence: CAISGTGVTPYEQYF. The CDR3, as DNA: TGTGCCATCAGCGGGACAGGGGTGACCCCCTACGAGCAGTACTTC.